This entry is about one TCR beta chain. The sample comes from a study of regulatory T cells in long-lasting Graves disease. This CDR3 has 14 residues. Germline V gene sequence: CDR1 DFQATT, CDR2 SNEGSKA (reference sequence). Trimming left V 3 bases short and J 6 bases short, with 17 bases between. CDR3 regions were amplified by Arm-PCR using iRepertoire HTBI primers to build TCR beta libraries. In TCRdb, the multiplex PCR reads were re-called with MiXCR into one record per CDR3 protein. Of about 660,000 distinct CDR3 sequences in the sample, approximately 31% were seen once. Time point specified: persistent/refractory GD, antithyroid drugs over 5 years with positive TRAb. Construction of the TCR library relied on RNA isolated from PBMCs.

The chain joins TRBV20-1 to TRBJ1-1, with D unresolved. This material consisted of peripheral blood mononuclear cells (PBMCs), taken when the disease was refractory, from a patient treated with antithyroid drugs. The receptor was isolated from a female donor with Graves disease. CDR3 amino acids: CSASRVGSSAEAFF. CDR3 DNA: TGCAGTGCTAGCCGGGTTGGGTCAAGCGCTGAAGCTTTCTTT.